The 14 T cell receptor beta chains reported below all come from one sample, sequenced in a study of shared clonotypes between healthy human individuals. TCRdb keeps only in-frame clones here, not all; method: immunoSEQ multiplex PCR. The data hold roughly 1,000,000 clones, with 75% to 85% observed a single time. The specimen sequenced was memory CD4+ T cells from PBMCs. Subset here: CD45RA-negative fraction. The origin of the receptors is a man aged 18-30 years in good health. Some clones in this sample may be carry-over from other donors' samples.

V and J are TRBV7-2 and TRBJ2-1, with D maybe TRBD2 (6 bases). Germline V gene lookup returns CDR1 SGHTA and CDR2 FQGNSA. The CDR3 extends over 14 amino acids. Trimming removed 1 base from V and 7 bases from J, with 11 bases in between. CDR3 sequence: CASSLGGKRNEQFF. The DNA of the CDR3 is TGTGCCAGCAGCTTAGGCGGGAAACGTAATGAGCAGTTCTTC.

This clone has just a few counts. The V gene is TRBV2, the J gene TRBJ1-2; D possibly corresponds to TRBD1 (5 bases). Trimming cost V 3 bases and J 5 bases, with 13 bases left between them. Germline CDR1 reads SNHLY; CDR2 reads FYNNEI. The CDR3 sequence is 14 residues long. The CDR3 nucleotides are TGTGCCAGCAGTGAGACAGACCGCGCTTATGGCTACACCTTC. Amino acid sequence: CASSETDRAYGYTF.

The genes are TRBV6-1 and TRBJ2-5, with 9 positions matching TRBD1. Germline loops: CDR1 MNHNS, CDR2 SASEGT. The CDR3 length is 16 residues. The V and J ends lost 3 bases and 5 bases, in that order; junction bases with no gene match: 10. CDR3 sequence reads: CASSDWGGQGWETQYF. The DNA of the CDR3 is TGTGCCAGCAGTGACTGGGGGGGACAGGGATGGGAGACCCAGTACTTC.

This chain joins TRBV6-5 and TRBJ2-7; D is perhaps TRBD1 (5 bases). Germline V gene data show CDR1 as MNHEY and CDR2 as SVGAGI. V lost 6 bases and J lost 0, with 15 bases in between. The CDR3 runs 15 residues. The CDR3 here is CASSPGQVPSYEQYF. The CDR3 region has the DNA TGTGCCAGCAGCCCCGGACAAGTGCCCTCCTACGAGCAGTACTTC.

Note on this clone: This CDR3 is also generated by other DNA sequences in the sample. This CDR3 reads CASSLESDTQYF. CDR3 DNA: TGCGCCAGCAGCTTGGAATCAGATACGCAGTATTTT. V and J are TRBV5-1 and TRBJ2-3; D unresolved. Germline V lookup: CDR1 SGHRS, CDR2 YFSETQ. Between the trimmed V and J ends, which lost 0 bases and 4 bases, there was a span of 3 bases. The CDR3 covers 12 residues.

The CDR3 here is CSAITSNTEAFF. CDR3 nucleotide sequence: TGCAGCGCTATTACATCGAACACTGAAGCTTTCTTT. This chain uses TRBV29-1 with TRBJ1-1, with D unclear. V shed 7 bases and J shed 1 base, with 10 bases lying between them. Per the germline V gene, CDR1 is SQVTM and CDR2 is ANQGSEA. The CDR3 sequence is 12 residues long. Complete variable domain (other parts from reference TRBV29-1 and TRBJ1-1): SAVISQKPSRDICQRGTSLTIQCQVDSQVTMMFWYRQQPGQSLTLIATANQGSEATYESGFVIDKFPISRPNLTFSTLTVSNMSPEDSSIYLCSAITSNTEAFFGQGTRLTVV.

CDR3: CASSIIDSMNTEAFF. CDR3 DNA sequence: TGTGCCAGTAGTATAATTGACAGCATGAACACTGAAGCTTTCTTT. This chain uses TRBV19 with TRBJ1-1; D is possibly TRBD1 (5 bases). The CDR3 sequence is 15 residues long. Germline CDR1 and CDR2: LNHDA and SQIVND (reference sequence). The V gene lost 2 bases and the J gene lost 0 bases, with 10 bases spanning the gap.

The chain joins TRBV5-8 to TRBJ1-5; no reliable D call. With 3 bases removed from V and 5 bases from J, the gap between germline ends came to 15 bases. The CDR3 is 15 residues long. Germline assignment: CDR1 SGHTS and CDR2 YDEGEE. CDR3 amino acids: CASSSLRKRHQPQHF. In DNA, the CDR3 is TGTGCCAGCAGCTCCCTTAGAAAACGCCATCAGCCCCAGCATTTT.

This clone came up many times. The V gene is TRBV28, the J gene TRBJ2-1; D might be TRBD2 (6 bases). This CDR3 spans 18 amino acids. Trimming took off 5 bases at V and 9 bases at J, with 29 bases between the two ends. CDR1 and CDR2 from the germline V gene are MDHEN and SYDVKM. The CDR3 sequence is CASSPPRGYGGEKGEQFF. The CDR3, as DNA: TGTGCCAGCAGTCCTCCGCGGGGCTACGGCGGGGAAAAAGGTGAGCAGTTCTTC.

This rearrangement joins TRBV10-3 to TRBJ2-5, with 9 bases identical to TRBD2. Germline CDR1 ENHRY, CDR2 SYGVKD. V shed 0 bases and J 4 bases; nucleotides not matched to a gene: 0. CDR3 length equals 14 residues. The CDR3 nucleotides are TGTGCCATCAGTGAGTCTAGCGGGAGAGAGACCCAGTACTTC. Amino acid sequence: CAISESSGRETQYF.

This clone appeared a few times. The chain is built from TRBV28 and TRBJ1-2; D gene unclear. V shed 9 bases and J shed 2 bases, with 19 bases lying between them. The germline CDR1 and CDR2 sequences are MDHEN and SYDVKM. The CDR3 has 15 amino acids. CDR3 protein: CASSSMARANYGYTF. DNA of the CDR3: TGTGCCAGTAGTAGCATGGCCCGGGCAAACTATGGCTACACCTTC.

Comments on this clone: The same CDR3 is also encoded by other DNA sequences in this sample. The rearrangement joins TRBV28 to TRBJ1-1, with D unclear. The CDR3 length is 11 residues. Deletions cut 3 bases from V and 7 bases from J, with 6 bases between. Per the germline V gene, CDR1 is MDHEN and CDR2 is SYDVKM. CDR3 sequence: CASSLWGEAFF. In DNA, the CDR3 is TGTGCCAGCAGTTTGTGGGGTGAAGCTTTCTTT.

This clone was seen at least ten times. The V call is TRBV30, the J call TRBJ2-5; either TRBD1 or TRBD2 may fit D (5 bases each). Germline CDR1 is GTSNPN and CDR2 is SVGIG (reference sequence). V was pared by 1 base and J by 1 base, with 10 bases between. The CDR3 runs 14 residues. Here the CDR3 reads CAWSEPGTQETQYF. Here the CDR3 DNA reads TGTGCCTGGAGTGAGCCGGGGACCCAAGAGACCCAGTACTTC.

This rearrangement joins TRBV28 to TRBJ1-5; D might be TRBD1 (6 bases). CDR3 size: 17 residues. V was pared by 8 bases and J by 2 bases, with 22 bases between. Germline V gene lookup returns CDR1 MDHEN and CDR2 SYDVKM. The CDR3 sequence is CASGTPLGRDGNQPQHF. Here the CDR3 DNA reads TGTGCCAGCGGGACACCTTTAGGACGAGATGGCAATCAGCCCCAGCATTTT.